This T cell receptor beta chain was retrieved from a study of T cells in localized non-small cell lung cancer (dated by TCRdb to the early 2020s). Regarding the complete study: The study analyzed T cell repertoires of a few hundred early-stage NSCLC patients, comparing tumors and uninvolved tumor-adjacent lungs. The cohort was made up of around 220 treatment-naive NSCLC patients whose localized lung tumors had been resected. NSCLC patients had a mean age of around 66 years, and 129 were male and 85 to 110 female.

The paper as a whole reports these results and caveats: Because the study design was exploratory, TCR variables were selected using unadjusted p-values without false-discovery rate correction. Because multi-region tumor sequencing was not done, intratumor heterogeneity could not be ruled out. Of the top 100 tumor clones, a median of about 53 were detected in paired uninvolved adjacent lung; over 25 were also among that lung's top 100. Higher blood T cell density associated with longer overall survival, while higher adjacent-lung clonality associated with shorter survival. Uninvolved tumor-adjacent lung showed the highest T cell clonality, higher than tumor, which suggests more focused antigenic responses in the uninvolved tumor-adjacent lung.

At diagnosis, peripheral blood, uninvolved tumor-adjacent lung and tumor were collected and stored as a combination of fresh-frozen and FFPE material. For TCR repertoire profiling, blood samples were analyzed in the form of peripheral blood mononuclear cells. The CDR3, cysteine through phenylalanine, is 17 amino acids long. Only CDR3 DNA is held: 51 bases, read in frame from base 1. For CDR1 and CDR2, the germline V gene lists SGHRS and YFSETQ. Deletion took 4 bases off V and 5 bases off J, with a span of 22 bases between the germline ends. The immunoSEQ Assay was used to sequence TCR beta CDR3 regions from DNA. On the study's bioinformatics: To compute T cell density, TCR beta template counts were normalized to usable DNA, which was estimated by amplifying housekeeping genes. Richness was estimated using the preseqR package, with extrapolation to 400,000 templates for PBMC samples and to 120,000 templates for tissue samples. Clonality was defined by subtracting Pielou's evenness from one. Tissue-enriched TCRs were identified by differential abundance testing using productive amino-acid clonotypes, minimum total count 5 and alpha 0.1. The Jaccard Index and the Morisita Overlap Index were used to quantify repertoire overlap between compartments. GLIPH grouped TCR beta CDR3s together with public tetramer-defined viral CDR3s, and a viral motif had to include at least three viral sequences and also show V-gene enrichment. Here the immuneACCESS table is served through TCRdb, limited to in-frame sequences with V and J called. Missing clones are a known gap in these copies; in checked studies unresolved V genes cover under half, and the rest lacks a known reason. V and J calls and clone size are given by that table; D and trimming were obtained from the DNA. The sample table records roughly 77,000 clones; 88% of these occur just once. Of the sample, roughly 19% is held by the ten largest clones.

Comments on this clone: This clone's antigen is unknown. Base qualities were left out, and no much larger clone turns up one base away.

The V gene is TRBV5-1 and the J gene is TRBJ2-1; the best D guess is TRBD2, with 6 bases matching. This TCR was recovered from a woman between 35 and 75 years old with stage I squamous cell lung carcinoma. The sample consisted of peripheral blood, taken before any cancer treatment. The nucleotide sequence reads TGCGCCAGCAGCACTGACCACGGGGGTCTGAAACACAATGAGCAGTTCTTC. Its coded protein is CASSTDHGGLKHNEQFF.